What follows describes a single T cell receptor beta chain. Its antigen remains undetermined. Base qualities are not provided; no much larger clone lies one nucleotide away. This entry comes from a study of cytomegalovirus exposure and HLA in healthy donors (dated by TCRdb to 2017 to 2019). In terms of the full investigation: According to an earlier analysis of 550 to 750 of the donors, about 190 million T cells yielded 117 million unique TCR beta sequences and about 300 Gb of sequence data. An early release covering over 500 HLA-typed donors comprised 300 to 350 gigabases of sequencing data and approximately 85 million unique TCR sequences. The genetic ancestry cluster associated with self-reported Caucasian donors included over 80% of the approximately 410 genotyped donors. The study aimed to test whether signatures of past pathogen exposure could be identified by cataloging public T cell receptors. The study used immunosequencing to profile the T cell repertoires of approximately 650 subjects and linked those repertoires to cytomegalovirus serostatus. A separate validation cohort of about 110 different subjects was used in addition to the 666-subject first cohort. To predict cytomegalovirus infection status, the study combined high-throughput TCR immunosequencing, statistical association of individual TCRs with disease status, and machine learning. A later analysis re-examined previously published TCR beta repertoires from 610 or so donors and added high-resolution HLA genotyping to investigate patterns of TCR occurrence. Rather than using new phenotypic data, the later analysis identified candidate immune exposures from TCR beta sequences and from how often those sequences occurred across donors. To decide whether each TCR beta V gene segment behaved as functional or pseudogenic, an earlier analysis of some 540 of the donors relied on high-throughput TCR beta sequencing. Donor age, sex, ethnicity and CMV serostatus were collected together with the repertoire data. In a later genetic analysis, genome-wide SNP genotypes for about 55% of the roughly 670 donors were used, and that subset was treated as a discovery cohort. All discovery cohort repertoires had been generated on a single sequencing platform. HLA typing covered class I and class II loci at four-digit resolution. Typing coverage varied by locus: about 620-630 donors for A, B, C, DRB1 and DQB1; more than 500 for DQA1; approximately 610 for DPA1; fewer than 480 for DPB1. About 5 DR-DQ haplotypes were handled as single units for association and clustering, since linkage in the cohort was strong. Among some 400 genotyped donors of the cohort, an average of about 240,000 unique TCR beta nucleotide sequences were sequenced per donor, around 20% of them non-productive. The research as a whole found: A few of the identified cytomegalovirus-associated TCR beta chains were confirmed in vitro to be specific for cytomegalovirus antigens. When HLA alleles, especially DR and DQ, strongly co-occurred, attributing TCR associations to individual alleles was difficult. HLA typing was unavailable for some donors at each locus, so association tests used only the typed subset. In a later genetic analysis, fewer N-insertions in productive TCRs were reported among donors in an Asian-associated ancestry cluster than the approximately 710-donor mean. According to a later analysis, TCR association rates differed among HLA loci, with DRB1 alleles showing the most associated TCRs and HLA-C alleles showing the fewest. Specific HLA alleles were associated with 15,000 to 20,000 TCR beta sequences at a false discovery rate of 0.05 in a later analysis. For the cohort, immune exposure information was limited to CMV serostatus. The study gave a list of under 200 TCR beta chains associated with cytomegalovirus. Because the 87-base-pair reads could not distinguish some IMGT-functional V segments, including TRBV6-2 and TRBV6-3, those segments were excluded. The sequencing pipeline was judged likely to have produced a cluster of highly shared sequence variants as a technical artifact. While some public TCRs were present in many individuals, most TCR sequences turned up only very rarely across donors. In both the original and validation cohorts, the classifier was reported to diagnose cytomegalovirus status with high specificity and sensitivity. A later analysis found that most CMV-associated TCR beta chains appeared HLA-restricted, with HLA associations seemingly driven largely by CMV exposure. Correlated functional status among segregating V segments might be attributable to linkage disequilibrium, but an unknown experimental factor could not be ruled out. Presence/absence analyses assumed roughly uniform sequencing depth across donors, an assumption that may not hold. A further reported finding was that TCR beta sequences accurately predicted the HLA-A and HLA-B alleles for most subjects in the first cohort. In a later analysis, HLA-associated TCR beta chains showed more clonal expansion and lower generation probabilities than non-associated chains that were equally common. Several of the top co-occurrence clusters appeared to be linked to parvovirus B19, influenza, CMV and Epstein-Barr virus, according to a later analysis. V-gene and J-gene trimming of TCR beta chains was associated with a missense DCLRE1C variant in a later genetic analysis, and the association was replicated in an independent cohort. The earlier analysis of fewer than 750 of the donors excluded approximately 17 rarely observed V segments, including chromosome 9 orphons, because counts were too low. The authors suggested that the approach could potentially be extended to other disease states and immunological phenotypes. This cohort had only TCR beta chains sequenced, and the lack of alpha or paired-chain data limited which features could be detected. In an earlier analysis of some 500 of the donors, most TCR beta V segments were observed in productive rearrangements about 90% or about 30% of the time, broadly matching IMGT annotations.

The CDR3 sequence holds 15 residues, the cysteine and phenylalanine included. The sequence is cut down to CDR3 DNA, 45 bases in frame from base 1. A distance of 18 bases separates the germline ends of V and J, which lose 7 bases and 3 bases respectively. According to the germline V gene, CDR1 reads MDHEN and CDR2 reads SYDVKM. Libraries came from the immunoSEQ multiplex PCR assay. For the multiplex PCR, a mixture combining 60 forward primers for TCR Vbeta segments and 13 reverse primers for TCR Jbeta segments was used. Amplification of the CDR3 region of rearranged TCR beta genes was performed with a multiplex PCR assay on genomic DNA. The Illumina HiSeq System was used to sequence the amplified TCR beta libraries as 87-base-pair reads. Per the source publication's procedure: A later analysis tallied around 87 million unique TCR beta chains across the 600 to 700 repertoires, and about 12 million of those chains were shared by two or more donors. Raw reads were error-corrected and collapsed into unique sequences by a nearest-neighbor algorithm in which closely related sequences were merged to remove PCR and sequencing errors. Alignment of CDR3 sequences to IMGT reference sequences was used to assign V, D and J gene segments. For a sequence to be retained, at least a six-nucleotide match to both a V gene segment and a J gene segment was required. Rearrangements were classified as productive when the CDR3 lacked stop codons and remained in frame with V and J, and all other rearrangements were classified as non-productive. CDR3 was defined by IMGT convention, running from the second conserved V-encoded cysteine to the conserved J-encoded phenylalanine. In an earlier analysis of some 550 of the donors, sequences lacking an unambiguous match to a single V gene segment were excluded. In an earlier analysis of 587 of the donors, V segments were called functional above 56.7% productive rearrangements and were called segregating when the between-donor standard deviation exceeded 5%. A statistical classification framework was built to diagnose cytomegalovirus status from the catalog of TCR beta chain sequences. V and J gene assignment, in a later analysis, came from comparing TCR nucleotide sequences with IMGT/GENE-DB human TR gene sequences. Using the TCRdist pipeline, a later analysis assigned CDR3 sequences along with most-parsimonious VDJ recombination scenarios. In a later analysis, every TCR beta chain was defined by the combination of its CDR3 amino acid sequence and its V-gene family, and reads without a unique V-gene family were dropped. To address suspected cross-contamination and a sequencing artifact, a later analysis removed around 600 highly shared, low-generation-probability nucleotide sequences. A later analysis calculated a clonal expansion index for each public chain from normalized within-repertoire ranks of inferred template counts. A later analysis computed generation probabilities with a VDJ recombination model fitted to out-of-frame rearrangements, and checked the results against IGoR. In a later analysis, TCR-TCR, TCR-HLA and TCR-CMV co-occurrence was scored with hypergeometric tests, and a repertoire-size bias correction was applied to TCR pairs. In a later analysis, false discovery rates were estimated by permuting HLA or CMV assignments 20 times. In a later analysis, co-occurring TCRs were grouped with DBSCAN, and TCRdist sequence similarity was added when clustering was performed within HLA-allele-positive subsets. Co-occurrence clustering excluded repertoires with fewer than 30,000 or more than 120,000 public chains, plus five with anomalous nucleotide sharing. TCRdb's version of the immuneACCESS table is confined to in-frame rearrangements and falls short of the full clone set. An unresolved V gene accounts for under half of the shortfall where checked; the remainder is of unknown origin. The DNA was the basis for D and trimming; V, J and clone size are from that table. The sample data list 150,000 or so clones, and approximately 71% of these were observed just once. The ten largest make up roughly 8.2% of the sample.

The cohort comprised some 730 healthy bone marrow donors. All cohort members were sampled while nominally healthy, although unrecorded immune exposures were likely present. The donor was CMV seropositive and was included in the group of about 290 seropositive cohort members. Every donor gave a peripheral blood sample, and the peripheral blood mononuclear cells from that sample were used for TCR beta sequencing. Genomic DNA was extracted from the blood cell samples with the Qiagen DNeasy Blood Extraction Kit. The clonotype comes from a woman aged 40 to 50 in good health and CMV-seropositive. The V and J genes are TRBV28 and TRBJ1-2, with the D segment identity uncertain. The sequenced material came from PBMCs. CDR3 sequence: CASTKSPRVDYGYTF. The sequence in DNA is TGTGCCAGCACCAAATCGCCCCGGGTAGACTATGGCTACACCTTC.